This TCR beta chain was obtained from a study of control samples from healthy donors and cancer patients. TCRdb's table, derived via immunoSEQ multiplex PCR, lists solely in-frame clones and lacks some. Here the sample spans about 69,000 clones, roughly 80% being singletons. The V and J ends lost 0 bases and 3 bases, in that order; junction bases with no gene match: 4. In germline, CDR1 is SGHNT, CDR2 YYREEE (reference sequence). The CDR3 is made up of 15 amino acids. The sequence was obtained from a woman in her fifties or sixties with lung cancer. The J gene is TRBJ2-3, the V gene TRBV5-4; 7 nucleotides line up with TRBD1. The specimen was PBMCs. Written as DNA, the CDR3 is TGTGCCAGCAGCTTGGCCGTCAGGGGGACAGATACGCAGTATTTT. It is translated as CASSLAVRGTDTQYF. Using reference TRBV5-4 and TRBJ2-3 for the parts outside the CDR3, the full variable domain is ETGVTQSPTHLIKTRGQQVTLRCSSQSGHNTVSWYQQALGQGPQFIFQYYREEENGRGNFPPRFSGLQFPNYSSELNVNALELDDSALYLCASSLAVRGTDTQYFGPGTRLTVL.